Described below is a single T cell receptor (beta chain) sequence and its context. Its antigen is not known. There are 15 residues in the CDR3. Germline lookup yields CDR1 LGHNA and CDR2 YNFKEQ. The germline V and J ends were trimmed by 1 base and 4 bases, with 11 bases remaining between them. This specimen comes from a study of CD8 T cells in ankylosing spondylitis. Whole-study results and caveats: Blood of patients with ankylosing spondylitis appeared to be characterized by a TCR beta motif of eight highly homologous variants. Earlier literature documents some of the motif variants in reactive arthritis synovial fluid and blood.

Scientists made TCR beta libraries using quantitative 5'-RACE with molecular barcodes. Using its own MiXCR run on the 5' RACE reads, TCRdb lists one record per CDR3 protein. The data show about 750,000 distinct CDR3 sequences, 15% to 20% seen once. This chain uses TRBV4-2 with TRBJ2-1; the D is unclear. The receptor's source is a male donor with ankylosing spondylitis. The material sequenced was blood, either unsorted or a sorted T cell fraction (not recorded which). CDR3: CASSQVRTDYNEQFF. CDR3 sequence (DNA): TGTGCCAGCAGCCAAGTGAGGACGGATTACAATGAGCAGTTCTTC.